Following are 22 T cell receptor beta chains from one sample sequenced in a study of cytomegalovirus exposure and HLA in healthy donors. Here immunoSEQ multiplex PCR was the method, and the copy in TCRdb shows in-frame clones only, minus some. The sample has about 240,000 clones; roughly 86% are singletons. Sequenced: PBMCs. The receptors originated from a woman aged 25 to 39 in good health and CMV-seropositive.

The chain recombines TRBV18 with TRBJ1-1, with 7 bases lining up with TRBD1. CDR1 is KGHSH and CDR2 is LQKENI in the germline V gene. V shed 4 bases and J 5 bases; nucleotides not matched to a gene: 7. CDR3 length: 14 amino acids. The chain's CDR3 is CASSRSGQQTEAFF. The CDR3 bases are TGTGCCAGCTCACGATCGGGACAGCAGACTGAAGCTTTCTTT.

The CDR3 region has the DNA TGTGCCACAGCATACAGTAATGAAAAACTGTTTTTT. As protein: CATAYSNEKLFF. The chain has TRBV6-6 and TRBJ1-4; no clear D. The CDR3 covers 12 residues. Trimming removed 10 bases at V and 4 bases at J, with 10 bases between. The germline gives CDR1 MNHNY, CDR2 SVGAGI (reference sequence).

As regards this clone: The identical CDR3 is also encoded by other nucleotide sequences in the sample. This sequence joins TRBV4-1 and TRBJ2-7, with TRBD1 identical over 7 bases. Trimming removed 1 base from V and 4 bases from J; junction bases left unmatched: 7. The CDR3 has 15 residues. Germline CDR1 and CDR2: MGHRA and YSYEKL. This CDR3 is CASSQVLAGGYEQYF. CDR3 sequence (DNA): TGCGCCAGCAGCCAAGTTCTTGCAGGGGGTTACGAGCAGTACTTC.

V usage is TRBV30 and J usage is TRBJ1-4, with 8 bases lining up with TRBD1. The CDR3 totals 13 residues. V shed 5 bases and J 2 bases; nucleotides not matched to a gene: 1. Germline V lookup: CDR1 GTSNPN, CDR2 SVGIG (reference sequence). For the CDR3, the DNA is TGTGCCTGGGGACAGGGCACTAATGAAAAACTGTTTTTT. It codes for CAWGQGTNEKLFF.

In DNA form, the CDR3 reads TGTGCCTGGAGTGTATGGCCGAAAAACTATGGCTACACCTTC. Translated: CAWSVWPKNYGYTF. V usage is TRBV30 and J usage is TRBJ1-2; D unclear. The CDR3 length is 14 residues. Trimming removed 0 bases from V and 2 bases from J, with 10 bases in between. CDR1 and CDR2 from the germline V gene are GTSNPN and SVGIG (reference sequence).

The genes are TRBV6-5 and TRBJ2-3; no firm D call. Germline V gives CDR1 MNHEY, CDR2 SVGAGI. V was cut by 0 bases and J by 5 bases, with 12 bases left in between. The length of the CDR3 is 15 residues. The chain's CDR3 is CASSYSVSEKDTQYF. CDR3 in DNA: TGTGCCAGCAGTTACTCGGTCTCGGAGAAAGATACGCAGTATTTT.

The V gene is TRBV5-1, the J gene TRBJ2-3, with TRBD2 matching over 8 bases. Germline V gene data show CDR1 as SGHRS and CDR2 as YFSETQ. V was clipped by 4 bases and J by 4 bases; unmatched bases: 8. CDR3 length: 15 residues. The CDR3 is CASSVSRGGSDTQYF. Here the CDR3 DNA reads TGCGCCAGCAGCGTATCACGGGGGGGATCAGATACGCAGTATTTT.

The genes are TRBV27 and TRBJ2-7; 8 nucleotides line up with TRBD1. This CDR3 region has 13 residues. The germline CDR1 and CDR2 sequences are MNHEY and SMNVEV (reference sequence). V was pared by 3 bases and J by 6 bases, with 4 bases of the junction left unmatched. The CDR3 here is CASSFQGAGEQYF. CDR3 sequence (DNA): TGTGCCAGCAGTTTCCAGGGGGCGGGCGAGCAGTACTTC.

This chain joins TRBV6-5 and TRBJ2-2; 9 nucleotides agree with TRBD2. This CDR3 is built from 15 residues. J lost 4 bases, V lost 4 bases, and 4 bases had no gene match. Germline loops: CDR1 MNHEY, CDR2 SVGAGI. The CDR3, as DNA: TGTGCCAGCAGTTCCGGGACTAGCATCACCGGGGAGCTGTTTTTT. Protein: CASSSGTSITGELFF.

The V call is TRBV28, the J call TRBJ2-7, with D possibly TRBD2 on 6 matching bases. In germline, CDR1 is MDHEN, CDR2 SYDVKM. Deletions cut 5 bases from V and 1 base from J, with 15 bases between. CDR3 length: 15 amino acids. The CDR3 DNA follows: TGTGCCAGCAGTACCCCCACTAGCTGGTCCTACGAGCAGTACTTC. This codes for CASSTPTSWSYEQYF.

The chain employs TRBV5-1 and TRBJ2-3, with D possibly being TRBD1 (6 bases). Trimming stripped 4 bases from V and 5 bases from J, with 17 bases between. The CDR3 has 15 amino acids. Germline V gives CDR1 SGHRS, CDR2 YFSETQ. CDR3 bases: TGCGCCAGCAGCCACGGGACAACGCTAGTAGATACGCAGTATTTT. Protein product: CASSHGTTLVDTQYF. Full variable domain (remainder filled in from reference TRBV5-1 and TRBJ2-3): KAGVTQTPRYLIKTRGQQVTLSCSPISGHRSVSWYQQTPGQGLQFLFEYFSETQRNKGNFPGRFSGRQFSNSRSEMNVSTLELGDSALYLCASSHGTTLVDTQYFGPGTRLTVL.

The V call is TRBV7-8, the J call TRBJ2-1; possibly TRBD1 for D (6 bases). The germline V gene encodes CDR1 SGHVS and CDR2 FQNEAQ. The V end lost 2 bases, the J end lost 8 bases, and 13 bases lay between the germline ends. This CDR3 is 14 amino acids long. This CDR3 is CASSLTGRGHEQFF. Written as DNA, the CDR3 is TGTGCCAGCAGCTTAACTGGCAGGGGCCATGAGCAGTTCTTC.

J is TRBJ2-7 and V is TRBV30; D gene unclear. The CDR3 contains 16 residues. CDR1 GTSNPN and CDR2 SVGIG come from the germline V gene (reference sequence). V dropped 0 bases and J dropped 0 bases, with 15 bases sitting between them. The DNA for the CDR3 is TGTGCCTGGAGTGTACTTGGTAGCTTGGACTCCTACGAGCAGTACTTC. It is translated as CAWSVLGSLDSYEQYF.

The J gene is TRBJ1-2, the V gene TRBV28; 7 bases map to TRBD1. The V gene's germline CDR1 is MDHEN and CDR2 SYDVKM. The junction had 6 bases not matched to a gene; V was cut back by 7 bases and J by 7 bases. The CDR3 contains 12 residues. The CDR3 region has the DNA TGTGCCAGCACTCTCCAGGGGGGTGGCTACACCTTC. Its translation: CASTLQGGGYTF.

The J gene is TRBJ2-3, the V gene TRBV6-1; tentative D call: TRBD2 (5 bases). Germline V lookup: CDR1 MNHNS, CDR2 SASEGT. The CDR3 runs 16 residues. With 1 base removed from V and 0 bases from J, the gap between germline ends came to 11 bases. This chain's CDR3 is CASSEEAGWSTDTQYF. In nucleotides, the CDR3 is TGTGCCAGCAGTGAAGAGGCGGGTTGGAGCACAGATACGCAGTATTTT.

The chain is built from TRBV6-1 and TRBJ2-6; D call uncertain. The V gene lost 3 bases and the J gene lost 1 base, with 4 bases spanning the gap. CDR1 and CDR2 (germline): MNHNS, SASEGT. This CDR3 has 14 amino acids. The CDR3 protein is CASSDISGANVLTF. The CDR3 region has the DNA TGTGCCAGCAGTGATATTTCTGGGGCCAACGTCCTGACTTTC.

The chain uses TRBV6-1 and TRBJ2-7; D gene ambiguous. Germline V lookup: CDR1 MNHNS, CDR2 SASEGT. The CDR3 runs 13 residues. The V end lost 7 bases, the J end lost 0 bases, and 10 bases lay between the germline ends. Written as DNA, the CDR3 is TGTGCCAGCAACGTGGCTGTCTCCTACGAGCAGTACTTC. Amino acid sequence: CASNVAVSYEQYF.

The V and J genes are TRBV15 and TRBJ2-7; D remains ambiguous. CDR3 length equals 13 residues. V was pared by 4 bases and J by 6 bases, with 13 bases between. Germline V gene lookup returns CDR1 LNHNV and CDR2 YYDKDF (reference sequence). CDR3: CATSNLVEREQYF. The CDR3, as DNA: TGTGCCACCAGCAACTTGGTCGAACGCGAGCAGTACTTC. Looking up the rest from reference TRBV15 and TRBJ2-7 gives the full variable domain: DAMVIQNPRYQVTQFGKPVTLSCSQTLNHNVMYWYQQKSSQAPKLLFHYYDKDFNNEADTPDNFQSRRPNTSFCFLDIRSPGLGDTAMYLCATSNLVEREQYFGPGTRLTVT.

V usage is TRBV6-6 and J usage is TRBJ2-7; 9 nucleotides align to TRBD1. Germline trimming cut 0 bases from V and 6 bases from J; bases unmatched to any gene: 0. The CDR3 has 13 residues. Germline values: CDR1 MNHNY, CDR2 SVGAGI (reference sequence). This CDR3 reads CASSYSTGGEQYF. As DNA, the CDR3 is TGTGCCAGCAGTTACTCGACAGGGGGCGAGCAGTACTTC.

This rearrangement joins TRBV14 to TRBJ2-1; possibly TRBD1 for D (6 bases). The CDR3 sequence is 15 residues long. CDR1 is SGHDN and CDR2 is FVKESK in the germline V gene. Trimming stripped 1 base from V and 2 bases from J, with 9 bases between. CDR3 loop: CASSQVGTPYNEQFF. CDR3 DNA sequence: TGTGCCAGCAGCCAAGTGGGGACACCCTACAATGAGCAGTTCTTC.

The chain carries TRBV18 and TRBJ1-1, with D unclear. Germline CDR1 reads KGHSH; CDR2 reads LQKENI. V dropped 3 bases and J dropped 5 bases, with 13 bases sitting between them. This CDR3 spans 14 amino acids. In nucleotides, the CDR3 is TGTGCCAGCTCACCCGATAGGGAGGGTACTGAAGCTTTCTTT. It encodes CASSPDREGTEAFF.

This chain joins TRBV2 and TRBJ1-1; D might be TRBD1 (6 bases). The CDR3 is 15 residues long. The V gene lost 6 bases and the J gene lost 1 base, with 15 bases spanning the gap. Germline V gene sequence: CDR1 SNHLY, CDR2 FYNNEI. The DNA of the CDR3 is TGTGCCAGCAGGGGGGGGGCGACGGGGAACACTGAAGCTTTCTTT. Translated, it gives CASRGGATGNTEAFF.